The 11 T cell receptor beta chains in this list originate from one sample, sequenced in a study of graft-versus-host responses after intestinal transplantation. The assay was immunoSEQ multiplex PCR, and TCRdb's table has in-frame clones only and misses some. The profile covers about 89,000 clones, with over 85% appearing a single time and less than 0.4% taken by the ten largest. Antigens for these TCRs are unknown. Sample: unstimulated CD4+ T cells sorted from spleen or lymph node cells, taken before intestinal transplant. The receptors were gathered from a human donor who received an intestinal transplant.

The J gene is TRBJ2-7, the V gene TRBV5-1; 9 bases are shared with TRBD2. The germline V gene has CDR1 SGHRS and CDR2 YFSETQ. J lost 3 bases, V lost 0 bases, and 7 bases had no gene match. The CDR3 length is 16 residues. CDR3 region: CASSLGVGTSNYEQYF. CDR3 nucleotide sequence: TGCGCCAGCAGCTTGGGCGTAGGGACTAGCAACTACGAGCAGTACTTC.

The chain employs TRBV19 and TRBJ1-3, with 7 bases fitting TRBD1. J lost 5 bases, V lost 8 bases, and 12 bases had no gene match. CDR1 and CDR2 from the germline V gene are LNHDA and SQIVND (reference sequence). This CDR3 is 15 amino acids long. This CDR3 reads CASRVSDRLRNTIYF. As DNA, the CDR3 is TGTGCCAGTCGGGTTTCGGACAGGCTTCGAAACACCATATATTTT. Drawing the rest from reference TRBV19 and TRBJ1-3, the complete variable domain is DGGITQSPKYLFRKEGQNVTLSCEQNLNHDAMYWYRQDPGQGLRLIYYSQIVNDFQKGDIAEGYSVSREKKESFPLTVTSAQKNPTAFYLCASRVSDRLRNTIYFGEGSWLTVV.

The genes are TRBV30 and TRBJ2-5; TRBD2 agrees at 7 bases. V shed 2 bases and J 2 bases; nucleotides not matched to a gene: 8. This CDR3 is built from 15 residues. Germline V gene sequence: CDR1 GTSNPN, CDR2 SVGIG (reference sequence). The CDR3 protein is CAWSRGLAAQETQYF. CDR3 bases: TGTGCCTGGAGTAGAGGCCTAGCGGCTCAAGAGACCCAGTACTTC.

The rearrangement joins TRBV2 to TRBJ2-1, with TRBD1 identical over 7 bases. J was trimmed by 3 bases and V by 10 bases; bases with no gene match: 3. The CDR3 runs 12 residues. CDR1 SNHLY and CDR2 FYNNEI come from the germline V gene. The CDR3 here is CANRDSYNEQFF. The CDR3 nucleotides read TGTGCCAACCGGGACAGCTACAATGAGCAGTTCTTC.

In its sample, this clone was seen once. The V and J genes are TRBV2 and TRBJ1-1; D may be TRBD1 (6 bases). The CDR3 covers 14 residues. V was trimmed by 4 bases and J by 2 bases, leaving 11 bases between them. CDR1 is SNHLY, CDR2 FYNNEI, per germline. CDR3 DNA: TGTGCCAGCAGTGGCGGGGGGCGAAACACTGAAGCTTTCTTT. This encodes CASSGGGRNTEAFF.

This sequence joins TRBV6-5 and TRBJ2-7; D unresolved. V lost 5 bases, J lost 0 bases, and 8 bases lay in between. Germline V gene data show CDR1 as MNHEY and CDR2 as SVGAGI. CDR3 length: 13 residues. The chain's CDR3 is CASSELYSYEQYF. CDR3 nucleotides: TGTGCCAGCAGTGAACTTTACTCCTACGAGCAGTACTTC.

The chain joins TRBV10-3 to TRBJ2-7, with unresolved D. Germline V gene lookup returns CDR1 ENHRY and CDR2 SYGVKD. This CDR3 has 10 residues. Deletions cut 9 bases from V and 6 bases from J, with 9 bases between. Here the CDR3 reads CAIGGFEQYF. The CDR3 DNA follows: TGTGCCATAGGCGGTTTCGAGCAGTACTTC.

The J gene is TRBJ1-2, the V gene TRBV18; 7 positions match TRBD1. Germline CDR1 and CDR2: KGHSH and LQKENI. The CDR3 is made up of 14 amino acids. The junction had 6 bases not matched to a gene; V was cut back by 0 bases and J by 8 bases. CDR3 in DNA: TGTGCCAGCTCACCACCGTTCCAGGGGGAGGGCTACACCTTC. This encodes CASSPPFQGEGYTF.

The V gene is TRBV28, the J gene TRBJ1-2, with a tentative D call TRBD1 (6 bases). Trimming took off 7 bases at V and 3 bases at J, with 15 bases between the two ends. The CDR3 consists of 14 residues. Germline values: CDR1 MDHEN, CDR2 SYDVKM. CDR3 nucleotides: TGTGCCAGCACGACAACAGGGATTTACTATGGCTACACCTTC. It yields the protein CASTTTGIYYGYTF.

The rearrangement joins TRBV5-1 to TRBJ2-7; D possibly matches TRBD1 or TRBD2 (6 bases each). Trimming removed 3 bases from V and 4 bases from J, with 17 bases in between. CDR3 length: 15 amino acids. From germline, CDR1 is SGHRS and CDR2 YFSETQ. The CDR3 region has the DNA TGCGCCAGCAGCTGGCGCGCAGGGGAGGATTACGAGCAGTACTTC. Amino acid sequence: CASSWRAGEDYEQYF. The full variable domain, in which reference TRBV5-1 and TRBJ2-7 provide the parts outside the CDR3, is KAGVTQTPRYLIKTRGQQVTLSCSPISGHRSVSWYQQTPGQGLQFLFEYFSETQRNKGNFPGRFSGRQFSNSRSEMNVSTLELGDSALYLCASSWRAGEDYEQYFGPGTRLTVT.

CDR3 DNA sequence: TGTGCCAGCAGCCCCCTGGGTCGCCCCATACTAGCGGGAGGAATAGAGCAGTTCTTC. Amino acid sequence: CASSPLGRPILAGGIEQFF. The V and J genes are TRBV7-9 and TRBJ2-1; 12 bases align to TRBD2. With V trimmed by 5 bases and J by 10 bases, 21 bases remained unmatched. Germline-derived CDR1 and CDR2 are SEHNR and FQNEAQ (reference sequence). The CDR3 is 19 amino acids.